One sample yielded the 10 T cell receptor beta chains listed below, sequenced in a study of blood T cell repertoires in COVID-19. Sequencing used immunoSEQ multiplex PCR; TCRdb keeps in-frame clones, though not all of them. The repertoire holds just under 250,000 clones, roughly 91% seen once, with 4.1% in the top ten. The sample consisted of PBMCs or T cells enriched from blood (not recorded which). The receptors were gathered from a woman in her twenties or thirties who had recovered from COVID-19.

This chain uses TRBV30 with TRBJ1-1; 8 bases are a match to TRBD1. Germline V gene data show CDR1 as GTSNPN and CDR2 as SVGIG (reference sequence). Unmatched junction bases numbered 3, after V lost 2 bases and J lost 1 base. The CDR3 sequence is 14 residues long. DNA for the CDR3: TGTGCCTGGAGTTCTACAGGGGGGAACACTGAAGCTTTCTTT. Its protein is CAWSSTGGNTEAFF.

V usage is TRBV28 and J usage is TRBJ2-5; D gene uncertain. The germline V gene encodes CDR1 MDHEN and CDR2 SYDVKM. The CDR3 runs to 11 residues. Trimming removed 10 bases from V and 0 bases from J, with 6 bases in between. CDR3 in amino acids: CATLDQETQYF. The CDR3 nucleotides are TGTGCCACCCTAGACCAAGAGACCCAGTACTTC.

This clone appeared a few times. CDR3 in amino acids: CASSLLRGGLHGYTF. CDR3 DNA: TGTGCCAGCAGCTTACTGAGGGGAGGTTTGCATGGCTACACCTTC. The chain joins TRBV7-3 to TRBJ1-2; D is perhaps TRBD1 (5 bases). V was pared by 2 bases and J by 6 bases, with 16 bases between. Germline V lookup: CDR1 SGHTA, CDR2 FQGTGA. CDR3 size: 15 residues.

The chain has TRBV4-3 and TRBJ2-7; tentatively, D is TRBD1 (5 bases). This CDR3 comprises 16 residues. CDR1 is LGHNA and CDR2 is YSLEER in the germline V gene. The V and J ends lost 0 bases and 5 bases respectively, with 17 bases between them. The CDR3 here is CASSQDWQGRSNEQYF. DNA for the CDR3: TGCGCCAGCAGCCAAGATTGGCAGGGCCGTTCCAACGAGCAGTACTTC.

This clone appeared a few times. V is TRBV5-4 and J is TRBJ1-2, with 7 bases fitting TRBD1. This CDR3 region has 15 residues. The ends lost 4 bases at V and 2 bases at J; junction bases unmatched: 8. Per the germline V gene, CDR1 is SGHNT and CDR2 is YYREEE (reference sequence). The CDR3 sequence is CASSRQGLVNYGYTF. CDR3 nucleotides: TGTGCCAGCAGCCGACAGGGTCTCGTCAACTATGGCTACACCTTC. The variable domain in full, with the rest retrieved from reference TRBV5-4 and TRBJ1-2, is ETGVTQSPTHLIKTRGQQVTLRCSSQSGHNTVSWYQQALGQGPQFIFQYYREEENGRGNFPPRFSGLQFPNYSSELNVNALELDDSALYLCASSRQGLVNYGYTFGSGTRLTVV.

This clone was counted once. The rearrangement joins TRBV30 to TRBJ2-3, with 13 bases that match TRBD2. Germline lookup yields CDR1 GTSNPN and CDR2 SVGIG (reference sequence). V dropped 3 bases and J dropped 6; count of bases not matched to a gene: 6. The CDR3 spans 15 residues. CDR3 amino acids: CAWRKGLAGTDTQYF. DNA of the CDR3: TGTGCCTGGAGAAAGGGACTAGCGGGAACCGATACGCAGTATTTT.

This clone was found a few times. The chain couples TRBV7-3 to TRBJ2-6; no clear D. The CDR3 has 17 residues. V lost 6 bases and J 3 bases, leaving 18 bases between the germline ends. CDR1 is SGHTA and CDR2 is FQGTGA in the germline V gene. The chain's CDR3 is CASRQRTAAYGANVLTF. The DNA for the CDR3 is TGTGCCAGCAGGCAACGCACGGCGGCTTATGGGGCCAACGTCCTGACTTTC.

The rearrangement joins TRBV30 to TRBJ2-1; D call uncertain. Trimming removed 1 base at V and 5 bases at J, with 15 bases between. This CDR3 is 15 amino acids long. The germline gives CDR1 GTSNPN, CDR2 SVGIG (reference sequence). CDR3 nucleotide sequence: TGTGCCTGGAGTGGAGGCCCTCAATATAACAATGAGCAGTTCTTC. This sequence encodes CAWSGGPQYNNEQFF.

The chain employs TRBV27 and TRBJ2-7, with a tentative D call TRBD1 (6 bases). V shed 4 bases and J shed 2 bases, with 15 bases lying between them. The CDR3 is made up of 15 amino acids. CDR1 is MNHEY, CDR2 SMNVEV, per germline (reference sequence). The CDR3 DNA sequence: TGTGCCAGCAGTTCGGACAGCCCTTTACCCTACGAGCAGTACTTC. It codes for CASSSDSPLPYEQYF.

This clone came up once. The chain has TRBV9 and TRBJ1-1, with 10 bases that match TRBD1. This CDR3 region has 14 residues. CDR1 and CDR2 (germline): SGDLS, YYNGEE. V dropped 4 bases and J dropped 4; count of bases not matched to a gene: 4. The CDR3 coding sequence is TGTGCCAGCAGCTTGCGGACAGGGGGCACTGAAGCTTTCTTT. As protein: CASSLRTGGTEAFF.